This is a list of T cell receptor beta chains from one sample in a study of cytotoxic CD8 clonotypes in ibrutinib-treated CLL. Sequencing used immunoSEQ multiplex PCR; TCRdb keeps in-frame clones, though not all of them. This sample yields under 150,000 clones, of which 80% are seen a single time; 6% to 9.5% belongs to the top ten. The sample was PBMCs, taken after 36 months of ibrutinib treatment. These TCRs come from a human donor with chronic lymphocytic leukemia. CDR3s include the opening cysteine and the closing phenylalanine or tryptophan. Fields, in order: V gene, J gene, clone size, D gene, CDR3 DNA, CDR3 protein. A D gene is named only where the DNA matches it firmly. Size tells how often a clone was seen (once, few, many) or the class of an expanded clone, and some rows leave it out.

v_call: TRBV9
j_call: TRBJ1-3
clone_size: -
d_call: -
cdr3_nt: TGTGCCAGCAGCGTAGCTCGGGGGCCTGGAAACACCATATATTTT
cdr3_aa: CASSVARGPGNTIYF

v_call: TRBV4-2
j_call: TRBJ2-3
clone_size: few
d_call: TRBD1
cdr3_nt: TGTGCCAGCAGCCGCGAACAGGGGGCTGAGACAGATACGCAGTATTTT
cdr3_aa: CASSREQGAETDTQYF

v_call: TRBV21-1
j_call: TRBJ1-1
clone_size: once
d_call: -
cdr3_nt: TGTGCCAGCAGCAAAGGGGGCAGGGAATATGAGACCACTGAAGCTTTCTTT
cdr3_aa: CASSKGGREYETTEAFF

v_call: TRBV19
j_call: TRBJ1-2
clone_size: -
d_call: -
cdr3_nt: TGTGCCAGTAGTATAGCCCGGCTAACAGGGTTCAGCTATGGCTACACCTTC
cdr3_aa: CASSIARLTGFSYGYTF

v_call: TRBV2
j_call: TRBJ2-1
clone_size: -
d_call: TRBD1
cdr3_nt: TGTGCCAGCAGTGCGGACAGGGGCTCCTACAATGAGCAGTTCTTC
cdr3_aa: CASSADRGSYNEQFF

v_call: TRBV7-9
j_call: TRBJ2-5
clone_size: once
d_call: -
cdr3_nt: TGTGCCAGCAGCCCACCCTACCGAGTCAGGGGTTTCGGACAAGAGACCCAGTACTTC
cdr3_aa: CASSPPYRVRGFGQETQYF

v_call: TRBV12-5
j_call: TRBJ2-1
clone_size: -
d_call: TRBD2
cdr3_nt: TGTGCTAGTGGTTTGTACAGCGGGAGTGGTAATGAGCAGTTCTTC
cdr3_aa: CASGLYSGSGNEQFF

v_call: TRBV27
j_call: TRBJ1-6
clone_size: -
d_call: -
cdr3_nt: TGTGCCAGCAGTTTGTACAGGCCAACAGGGTCACCCCTCCACTTT
cdr3_aa: CASSLYRPTGSPLHF

v_call: TRBV29-1
j_call: TRBJ2-7
clone_size: -
d_call: -
cdr3_nt: TGCAGCGTTTGGTGGCGAAAGCAGTACTTC
cdr3_aa: CSVWWRKQYF

v_call: TRBV30
j_call: TRBJ1-1
clone_size: -
d_call: -
cdr3_nt: TGTGCCTGGGCTACTCAAGGGGGGACTGAAGCTTTCTTT
cdr3_aa: CAWATQGGTEAFF

v_call: TRBV6-1
j_call: TRBJ1-1
clone_size: -
d_call: TRBD1
cdr3_nt: TGTGCCAGCAGTGGACAGGGTAAGGCTGAAGCTTTCTTT
cdr3_aa: CASSGQGKAEAFF

v_call: TRBV6-6
j_call: TRBJ1-3
clone_size: -
d_call: -
cdr3_nt: TGTGCCAGCAGAACGCCATCTGGAAACACCATATATTTT
cdr3_aa: CASRTPSGNTIYF

v_call: TRBV4-1
j_call: TRBJ1-5
clone_size: -
d_call: -
cdr3_nt: TGCGCCAGCAGCCTTGAGGAGGCTTTTCAGCCCCAGCATTTT
cdr3_aa: CASSLEEAFQPQHF

v_call: TRBV11-2
j_call: TRBJ2-7
clone_size: -
d_call: -
cdr3_nt: TGTGCCAGCAGCCAAGGCTCATGGGCCCCGGGGTCCTACGAGCAGTACTTC
cdr3_aa: CASSQGSWAPGSYEQYF

v_call: TRBV7-9
j_call: TRBJ1-5
clone_size: few
d_call: TRBD1
cdr3_nt: TGTGCCAGCAGCTTAGGTCAGGGGGCCGATCAGCCCCAGCATTTT
cdr3_aa: CASSLGQGADQPQHF

v_call: TRBV7-9
j_call: TRBJ2-3
clone_size: -
d_call: TRBD2
cdr3_nt: TGTGCCAGCAGCTCCTTACTAGCGGGTAGCTATGATACGCAGTATTTT
cdr3_aa: CASSSLLAGSYDTQYF

v_call: TRBV6-6
j_call: TRBJ1-3
clone_size: few
d_call: -
cdr3_nt: TGTGCCAGCAGGCTAAAGGAAGACACCATATATTTT
cdr3_aa: CASRLKEDTIYF

v_call: TRBV5-6
j_call: TRBJ1-2
clone_size: once
d_call: -
cdr3_nt: TGTGCCAGCAATTTGGACATGAGGGATGGCTACACCTTC
cdr3_aa: CASNLDMRDGYTF

v_call: TRBV4-1
j_call: TRBJ1-2
clone_size: -
d_call: TRBD1
cdr3_nt: TGCGCCAGCAGCCCCAGGGACAGGGCGGGGTATGGCTACACCTTC
cdr3_aa: CASSPRDRAGYGYTF

v_call: TRBV10-3
j_call: TRBJ2-5
clone_size: -
d_call: TRBD2
cdr3_nt: TGTGCCATCAGTTTCGGGAGCGGGGTGACCCAAGAGACCCAGTACTTC
cdr3_aa: CAISFGSGVTQETQYF

v_call: TRBV28
j_call: TRBJ1-6
clone_size: -
d_call: -
cdr3_nt: TGTGCCAGCAGTCCCTCCGAGGGTGTTTCACCCCTCCACTTT
cdr3_aa: CASSPSEGVSPLHF

v_call: TRBV9
j_call: TRBJ2-7
clone_size: -
d_call: -
cdr3_nt: TGTGCCAGCAGCGTAGACCCGGGACCCGTCTACGAGCAGTACTTC
cdr3_aa: CASSVDPGPVYEQYF

v_call: TRBV6-5
j_call: TRBJ2-7
clone_size: once
d_call: TRBD1
cdr3_nt: TGTGCCAGCAGTTATTTTCACGGACAGGGCTACGAGCAGTACTTC
cdr3_aa: CASSYFHGQGYEQYF

v_call: TRBV20-1
j_call: TRBJ1-1
clone_size: -
d_call: -
cdr3_nt: TGCAGTGCCGACACGAACACTGAAGCTTTCTTT
cdr3_aa: CSADTNTEAFF

v_call: TRBV19
j_call: TRBJ2-7
clone_size: -
d_call: -
cdr3_nt: TGTGCCAGTAGTAGAATACAGGGTTACGGCGAGCAGTACTTC
cdr3_aa: CASSRIQGYGEQYF

v_call: TRBV11-2
j_call: TRBJ2-5
clone_size: -
d_call: TRBD1
cdr3_nt: TGTGCCAGCAGCGCGGACAGGGGGCGGGAGACCCAGTACTTC
cdr3_aa: CASSADRGRETQYF

v_call: TRBV6-6
j_call: TRBJ2-7
clone_size: -
d_call: TRBD1
cdr3_nt: TGTGCCAGCAGTTACAGGGGGCTCGAGCAGTACTTC
cdr3_aa: CASSYRGLEQYF

v_call: TRBV5-4
j_call: TRBJ2-5
clone_size: -
d_call: -
cdr3_nt: TGTGCCAGCAGCTTGAGCCTGCGGGTTACGGAGACCCAGTACTTC
cdr3_aa: CASSLSLRVTETQYF

v_call: TRBV15
j_call: TRBJ1-2
clone_size: -
d_call: TRBD1
cdr3_nt: TGTGCCACCAGCACCCGGGACAGACTTAACTATGGCTACACCTTC
cdr3_aa: CATSTRDRLNYGYTF

v_call: TRBV28
j_call: TRBJ1-1
clone_size: -
d_call: -
cdr3_nt: TGTGCCAGCAGTTTATCTCGGGAAGCTTTCTTT
cdr3_aa: CASSLSREAFF

v_call: TRBV7-7
j_call: TRBJ2-2
clone_size: -
d_call: -
cdr3_nt: TGTGCCAGCAGCCCCACGAGGGGCGGGGAGCTGTTTTTT
cdr3_aa: CASSPTRGGELFF

v_call: TRBV19
j_call: TRBJ2-3
clone_size: once
d_call: -
cdr3_nt: TGTGCCAGTAGTATAGCTCCGTTTGGTACAGATACGCAGTATTTT
cdr3_aa: CASSIAPFGTDTQYF

v_call: TRBV6-5
j_call: TRBJ2-7
clone_size: -
d_call: TRBD1
cdr3_nt: TGTGCCAGCAGTTGGGACAGGAACTCCTACGAGCAGTACTTC
cdr3_aa: CASSWDRNSYEQYF

v_call: TRBV10-3
j_call: TRBJ2-1
clone_size: few
d_call: TRBD1
cdr3_nt: TGTGCCACCCGGGACAGGGATACCTACAATGAGCAGTTCTTC
cdr3_aa: CATRDRDTYNEQFF

v_call: TRBV7-9
j_call: TRBJ1-3
clone_size: -
d_call: -
cdr3_nt: TGTGCCAGCAGTCCCCAAAACTCTGGAAACACCATATATTTT
cdr3_aa: CASSPQNSGNTIYF

v_call: TRBV7-6
j_call: TRBJ2-7
clone_size: once
d_call: TRBD2
cdr3_nt: TGTGCCAGCAGCTTGGCGGGGGGGCCGTACGAGCAGTACTTC
cdr3_aa: CASSLAGGPYEQYF

v_call: TRBV10-2
j_call: TRBJ2-7
clone_size: once
d_call: TRBD1
cdr3_nt: TGCGCCAGCAGGAGTCGGACAGGGGAGAAGGGACGTTACGAGCAGTACTTC
cdr3_aa: CASRSRTGEKGRYEQYF

v_call: TRBV7-8
j_call: TRBJ1-3
clone_size: -
d_call: -
cdr3_nt: TGTGCCAGCAGCCGCCGTCAGGGTAAACTGCACACCATATATTTT
cdr3_aa: CASSRRQGKLHTIYF

v_call: TRBV4-1
j_call: TRBJ2-3
clone_size: -
d_call: -
cdr3_nt: TGCGCCAGCAGCCAAAGTCGTTCGGCTGCACCAGGGGAGCGTACAGATACGCAGTATTTT
cdr3_aa: CASSQSRSAAPGERTDTQYF

v_call: TRBV5-8
j_call: TRBJ1-5
clone_size: few
d_call: TRBD1
cdr3_nt: TGTGCCAGCAGCCCGAGGACAGGGGTTGTGAGCAATCAGCCCCAGCATTTT
cdr3_aa: CASSPRTGVVSNQPQHF

v_call: TRBV11-3
j_call: TRBJ2-1
clone_size: -
d_call: -
cdr3_nt: TGTGCCAGCAGCTCCTTAGGCAATGAGCAGTTCTTC
cdr3_aa: CASSSLGNEQFF

v_call: TRBV29-1
j_call: TRBJ1-2
clone_size: few
d_call: -
cdr3_nt: TGCAGCGCCTACGCCGGGCCAGAGGGCTACACCTTC
cdr3_aa: CSAYAGPEGYTF

v_call: TRBV19
j_call: TRBJ2-1
clone_size: -
d_call: -
cdr3_nt: TGTGCCAGTAGTAAAGCTTATGGGGGGAGCTCCTACAATGAGCAGTTCTTC
cdr3_aa: CASSKAYGGSSYNEQFF

v_call: TRBV30
j_call: TRBJ2-2
clone_size: few
d_call: -
cdr3_nt: TGTGCCTGGAGGCGGGGGCGTCTCGGTTCCGGGGAGCTGTTTTTT
cdr3_aa: CAWRRGRLGSGELFF

v_call: TRBV7-6
j_call: TRBJ1-6
clone_size: -
d_call: TRBD1
cdr3_nt: TGTGCCAGCAGAGGACAGGGGGCGATTTCACCCCTCCACTTT
cdr3_aa: CASRGQGAISPLHF

v_call: TRBV6-4
j_call: TRBJ2-1
clone_size: -
d_call: -
cdr3_nt: TGTGCCAGCAGTGACGGGGGGGCCGGGGCCTACAATGAGCAGTTCTTC
cdr3_aa: CASSDGGAGAYNEQFF

v_call: TRBV6-4
j_call: TRBJ2-1
clone_size: -
d_call: -
cdr3_nt: TGTGCCAGCAGTGAATCGGCGGCTAAGGATGAGCAGTTCTTC
cdr3_aa: CASSESAAKDEQFF

v_call: TRBV9
j_call: TRBJ2-5
clone_size: -
d_call: TRBD2
cdr3_nt: TGTGCCAGCAGCGTACCGAGGGGACTACCGAACCAAGAGACCCAGTACTTC
cdr3_aa: CASSVPRGLPNQETQYF

v_call: TRBV2
j_call: TRBJ1-1
clone_size: -
d_call: -
cdr3_nt: TGTGCCAGCAGTGGGTCGGGGATCGGGTGGAACACTGAAGCTTTCTTT
cdr3_aa: CASSGSGIGWNTEAFF

v_call: TRBV7-8
j_call: TRBJ2-7
clone_size: -
d_call: -
cdr3_nt: TGTGCCAGCAGCTTATTTGGGAACCACGAGCAGTACTTC
cdr3_aa: CASSLFGNHEQYF

v_call: TRBV7-9
j_call: TRBJ1-3
clone_size: -
d_call: -
cdr3_nt: TGTGCCAGCAGCTTAGCGTGGCCGAGCTCTGGAAACACCATATATTTT
cdr3_aa: CASSLAWPSSGNTIYF

v_call: TRBV20-1
j_call: TRBJ2-1
clone_size: -
d_call: -
cdr3_nt: TGCAGTGCTAGAGGGCGTGAGCAGTTCTTC
cdr3_aa: CSARGREQFF

v_call: TRBV7-3
j_call: TRBJ1-1
clone_size: many
d_call: TRBD1
cdr3_nt: TGTGCCAGCAGCTCGGACAGGTGGAACACTGAAGCTTTCTTT
cdr3_aa: CASSSDRWNTEAFF

v_call: TRBV19
j_call: TRBJ2-2
clone_size: -
d_call: -
cdr3_nt: TGTGCCAGTAGTATTGCCGAGAACACCGGGGAGCTGTTTTTT
cdr3_aa: CASSIAENTGELFF

v_call: TRBV6-1
j_call: TRBJ2-5
clone_size: -
d_call: -
cdr3_nt: TGTGCCAGCAGTGCGGGACTTACAACGGAGACCCAGTACTTC
cdr3_aa: CASSAGLTTETQYF